This T cell receptor (beta chain) comes out of a study of cytomegalovirus exposure and HLA in healthy donors. Study as a whole: The study placed 70% to 85% of its 398 genotyped donors in the Caucasian-associated ancestry cluster.

PCR primers comprised 60 Vbeta and 13 Jbeta primers. Profiled with immunoSEQ multiplex PCR; TCRdb holds only in-frame clones, not every one. The sample lists over 150,000 clones; roughly four fifths were seen once. As to this clone: Its antigen remains unknown.

Overall study findings and caveats: It was reportedly the case that the classifier diagnosed cytomegalovirus status with high specificity and sensitivity. The study put 150 or so TCR beta chains on its list as cytomegalovirus-associated. In a later analysis, compared with equally common non-associated chains, HLA-associated beta chains were more expanded.

The CDR3 length is 15 residues. Trimming at V came to 5 bases and at J to 4 bases, leaving 5 bases not matched to a gene. Germline V lookup: CDR1 SGHVS, CDR2 FNYEAQ. This clonotype originated in a man between 60 and 75 years old in good health and CMV-seronegative. This sequence joins TRBV7-6 and TRBJ2-2; TRBD1 agrees at 9 bases. Sequenced input: PBMCs. The CDR3 here is CASSTTDRGTGELFF. In nucleotides, the CDR3 is TGTGCCAGCAGCACGACGGACAGGGGCACCGGGGAGCTGTTTTTT.